Presented here are 23 T cell receptor beta chains from one specimen sequenced in a study of shared clonotypes between healthy human individuals. Sequencing used immunoSEQ multiplex PCR; TCRdb keeps in-frame clones, though not all of them. The sample gives some 690,000 clones, about 90% of which show up once; 30% to 35% is in the top ten. Sequences were obtained from memory CD8+ T cells from PBMCs. Specified subset: CD45RO+ cells pooled with CCR7-negative TemRA cells. These receptors all stem from a man aged 18 to 30 in good health. Some clones in this sample may be carry-over from other donors' samples.

This chain uses TRBV13 with TRBJ1-4; D is uncertain. CDR1 and CDR2 (germline): PRHDT, FYEKMQ (reference sequence). The germline V and J ends were trimmed by 0 bases and 10 bases, with 27 bases remaining between them. CDR3 length equals 19 residues. The DNA for the CDR3 is TGTGCCAGCAGCTTAGGGGTAGGAGGGAGTGGAGTGGGTGACGGAAAACTGTTTTTT. Its protein product is CASSLGVGGSGVGDGKLFF.

J is TRBJ2-5 and V is TRBV10-3; 7 positions match TRBD1. The DNA end favors TRBJ2-7, so the J call may be wrong. CDR3 length: 14 residues. CDR1 is ENHRY, CDR2 SYGVKD, per germline. CDR3 amino acids: CAISATGADYEQYF. In DNA, the CDR3 is TGTGCCATCAGCGCTACAGGGGCCGACTACGAGCAGTACTTC.

DNA of the CDR3: TGTGCCAGCAGCAACGGGGAAGAGCAGTTCTTC. Translating it yields CASSNGEEQFF. The gene calls are TRBV7-9 and TRBJ2-1; the D gene is possibly TRBD2 (5 bases). This CDR3 has 11 amino acids. Germline V gives CDR1 SEHNR, CDR2 FQNEAQ (reference sequence). V lost 5 bases and J lost 10, with 9 bases in between.

The V call is TRBV7-6, the J call TRBJ2-3, with 8 bases aligning to TRBD2. Trimming at V came to 5 bases and at J to 4 bases, leaving 14 bases not matched to a gene. From germline, CDR1 is SGHVS and CDR2 FNYEAQ. The CDR3 contains 17 residues. The CDR3 reads CASSPSRPGRASDTQYF. The CDR3 coding sequence is TGTGCCAGCAGCCCTAGCCGGCCCGGGAGGGCCTCAGATACGCAGTATTTT. Full variable domain (missing parts from reference TRBV7-6 and TRBJ2-3): GAGVSQSPRYKVTKRGQDVALRCDPISGHVSLYWYRQALGQGPEFLTYFNYEAQQDKSGLPNDRFSAERPEGSISTLTIQRTEQRDSAMYRCASSPSRPGRASDTQYFGPGTRLTVL.

J is TRBJ2-1 and V is TRBV12-5; D not resolved. CDR1 and CDR2 (germline): LGHNT, FRNRAP. With 0 bases removed from V and 6 bases from J, the gap between germline ends came to 21 bases. The CDR3 totals 18 residues. This CDR3 reads CASGLVIVAGSTSNEQFF. For the CDR3, the DNA is TGTGCTAGTGGTTTGGTAATCGTGGCAGGTAGTACTTCCAATGAGCAGTTCTTC.

The V and J genes are TRBV2 and TRBJ1-5; D is unclear. V lost 1 base to trimming and J lost 2 bases, with 15 bases between them. Germline V lookup: CDR1 SNHLY, CDR2 FYNNEI. There are 17 residues in the CDR3. CDR3 loop: CASSEGQEGSRNQPQHF. The CDR3 region has the DNA TGTGCCAGCAGTGAAGGGCAAGAAGGATCGCGCAATCAGCCCCAGCATTTT.

This chain uses TRBV27 with TRBJ2-2; 7 bases line up with TRBD1. The J segment lost 7 bases and the V segment lost 3 bases, leaving 5 bases of the junction unmatched. The CDR3 runs to 14 residues. The V gene's germline CDR1 is MNHEY and CDR2 SMNVEV (reference sequence). The CDR3 nucleotides are TGTGCCAGCAGTTTCGGGGCAGGGGGCGGGGAGCTGTTTTTT. Protein product: CASSFGAGGGELFF.

The rearrangement joins TRBV7-9 to TRBJ1-2, with TRBD1 matching over 12 bases. From germline, CDR1 is SEHNR and CDR2 FQNEAQ (reference sequence). CDR3 size: 16 residues. V shed 5 bases, J shed 8 bases, and the junction held 12 bases outside the gene matches. The CDR3 reads CASSLGPGTGGDGYTF. Written as DNA, the CDR3 is TGTGCCAGCAGCCTAGGTCCCGGGACAGGGGGCGACGGCTACACCTTC.

The rearrangement links TRBV4-2 to TRBJ2-7; the match to TRBD2 covers 9 bases. Germline assignment: CDR1 LGHNA and CDR2 YNFKEQ. The length of the CDR3 is 15 residues. Unmatched junction bases numbered 4, after V lost 0 bases and J lost 4 bases. The CDR3 DNA is TGTGCCAGCAGCCAAGAGAGCGGGGGGAGTTACGAGCAGTACTTC. The encoded protein is CASSQESGGSYEQYF.

This clone was seen only a few times. The V and J genes are TRBV7-9 and TRBJ1-5, with D unclear. Between the trimmed V and J ends, which lost 8 bases and 0 bases, there was a span of 8 bases. CDR3 length equals 13 residues. Germline V gene sequence: CDR1 SEHNR, CDR2 FQNEAQ (reference sequence). The CDR3 DNA is TGTGCCAGCGCATCGGGTAGCAATCAGCCCCAGCATTTT. Translating it yields CASASGSNQPQHF.

The chain joins TRBV10-3 to TRBJ2-4; TRBD2 might be the D (6 bases). In germline, CDR1 is ENHRY, CDR2 SYGVKD. The CDR3 consists of 19 residues. V lost 6 bases, J lost 4 bases, and 28 bases lay in between. The CDR3 spells CAISPSGDDGDRPKNIQYF. CDR3 nucleotides: TGTGCCATCAGCCCCTCGGGGGACGACGGGGACCGACCTAAAAACATTCAGTACTTC.

This chain joins TRBV9 and TRBJ1-2, with 7 bases that match TRBD1. V lost 1 base and J lost 0; bases outside the gene matches: 9. The CDR3 consists of 17 residues. Germline V lookup: CDR1 SGDLS, CDR2 YYNGEE. The CDR3 DNA follows: TGTGCCAGCAGCGTATCCCCCGGGGGACAGCCTAACTATGGCTACACCTTC. It specifies CASSVSPGGQPNYGYTF. The full variable domain, completed using reference TRBV9 and TRBJ1-2, is DSGVTQTPKHLITATGQRVTLRCSPRSGDLSVYWYQQSLDQGLQFLIQYYNGEERAKGNILERFSAQQFPDLHSELNLSSLELGDSALYFCASSVSPGGQPNYGYTFGSGTRLTVV.

The V call is TRBV11-2, the J call TRBJ2-7, with D possibly matching TRBD2 (6 bases). CDR3 length: 13 residues. The germline V and J ends were trimmed by 4 bases and 7 bases, with 14 bases remaining between them. Germline CDR1 is SGHAT and CDR2 is FQNNGV. As DNA, the CDR3 is TGTGCCAGCAGCTCGGGGGTCGGTCTAGAGCAGTACTTC. This gives the protein CASSSGVGLEQYF. Supplemented by reference TRBV11-2 and TRBJ2-7, the full variable domain reads EAGVAQSPRYKIIEKRQSVAFWCNPISGHATLYWYQQILGQGPKLLIQFQNNGVVDDSQLPKDRFSAERLKGVDSTLKIQPAKLEDSAVYLCASSSGVGLEQYFGPGTRLTVT.

The chain couples TRBV13 to TRBJ2-2; D is perhaps TRBD1 (6 bases). V was trimmed by 5 bases and J by 4 bases, leaving 17 bases between them. CDR3 size: 16 residues. CDR1 and CDR2 (germline): PRHDT, FYEKMQ (reference sequence). The DNA for the CDR3 is TGTGCCAGCAGCCCGGGCCAGGGGCTTTTCACCGGGGAGCTGTTTTTT. The encoded protein is CASSPGQGLFTGELFF.

This clone counts as medium-sized (0.01 to 0.1%). The chain employs TRBV4-3 and TRBJ1-5, with a tentative D call TRBD1 (5 bases). Germline values: CDR1 LGHNA, CDR2 YSLEER. With 1 base removed from V and 7 bases from J, the gap between germline ends came to 32 bases. This CDR3 spans 21 amino acids. The CDR3 DNA is TGCGCCAGCAGCCAAGGCAGGGAGCAGTCACGGGCCAGGCCCAAGAGACAGCCCCAGCATTTT. Its translation: CASSQGREQSRARPKRQPQHF.

V is TRBV27 and J is TRBJ2-7, with 11 bases fitting TRBD2. From germline, CDR1 is MNHEY and CDR2 SMNVEV (reference sequence). This CDR3 comprises 18 residues. V was clipped by 5 bases and J by 4 bases; unmatched bases: 16. CDR3 nucleotides: TGTGCCAGCAGTCCCCAGCCCCCCATAGCGGGAGGGAGGTACGAGCAGTACTTC. Its translation: CASSPQPPIAGGRYEQYF.

The gene calls are TRBV9 and TRBJ2-1, with D possibly matching TRBD1 (5 bases). The CDR3 consists of 14 residues. V lost 4 bases to trimming and J lost 7 bases, with 15 bases between them. Germline V gene sequence: CDR1 SGDLS, CDR2 YYNGEE. The chain's CDR3 is CASSRLGARNEQFF. The CDR3 nucleotides read TGTGCCAGCAGCCGTCTTGGGGCTAGGAATGAGCAGTTCTTC.

This clone has just a few counts. This chain connects TRBV19 to TRBJ1-1; the D is unclear. This CDR3 has 14 amino acids. Germline V lookup: CDR1 LNHDA, CDR2 SQIVND (reference sequence). V lost 5 bases to trimming and J lost 4 bases, with 14 bases between them. For the CDR3, the DNA is TGTGCCAGTAGTCATGACCCCTGGGGCACTGAAGCTTTCTTT. Protein sequence: CASSHDPWGTEAFF.

This clone appeared a single time. This chain connects TRBV10-3 to TRBJ2-7, with TRBD2 matching over 8 bases. Germline V CDR1 and CDR2: ENHRY, SYGVKD. The CDR3 has 14 residues. The V gene end was trimmed by 7 bases and the J gene end by 2 bases; junction bases not matched to a gene: 7. CDR3 DNA: TGTGCCATCACCACGACTAGCGCAACCTACGAGCAGTACTTC. This codes for CAITTTSATYEQYF.

The rearrangement joins TRBV9 to TRBJ2-3, with 7 bases matching TRBD1. The CDR3 has 15 amino acids. The V segment lost 3 bases and the J segment 2 bases; nucleotides outside the gene matches: 6. Looked up from germline, CDR1 is SGDLS and CDR2 is YYNGEE. The CDR3 loop reads CASSASGTDTDTQYF. CDR3 bases: TGTGCCAGCAGCGCCTCCGGGACAGACACAGATACGCAGTATTTT.

In DNA form, the CDR3 reads TGTGCCAGCAGTTACTTGACAGTATACAATGAGCAGTTCTTC. Translating gives CASSYLTVYNEQFF. The chain couples TRBV28 to TRBJ2-1; tentative D call: TRBD1 (5 bases). V was cut by 4 bases and J by 4 bases, with 11 bases left in between. The CDR3 sequence is 14 residues long. Germline assignment: CDR1 MDHEN and CDR2 SYDVKM.

The rearrangement uses TRBV7-9 and TRBJ1-1; 7 nucleotides match TRBD1. V was clipped by 4 bases and J by 2 bases; unmatched bases: 19. The CDR3 has 19 residues. CDR1 and CDR2 (germline): SEHNR, FQNEAQ (reference sequence). The CDR3 nucleotides read TGTGCCAGCAGCTCTCCTGAATCGCGCGACAGGGCCCCTAACACTGAAGCTTTCTTT. As protein: CASSSPESRDRAPNTEAFF. Complete variable domain (other parts from reference TRBV7-9 and TRBJ1-1): DTGVSQNPRHKITKRGQNVTFRCDPISEHNRLYWYRQTLGQGPEFLTYFQNEAQLEKSRLLSDRFSAERPKGSFSTLEIQRTEQGDSAMYLCASSSPESRDRAPNTEAFFGQGTRLTVV.

The CDR3 sequence: CASSFLDRRANTGELFF. In DNA, the CDR3 is TGTGCCAGCAGCTTCTTGGACAGGCGAGCGAACACCGGGGAGCTGTTTTTT. The rearrangement uses TRBV5-8 and TRBJ2-2; 7 bases align to TRBD1. Germline-derived CDR1 and CDR2 are SGHTS and YDEGEE. This CDR3 spans 17 amino acids. Losses at the gene ends were 2 bases for V and 0 bases for J; bases not matched to a gene: 7.